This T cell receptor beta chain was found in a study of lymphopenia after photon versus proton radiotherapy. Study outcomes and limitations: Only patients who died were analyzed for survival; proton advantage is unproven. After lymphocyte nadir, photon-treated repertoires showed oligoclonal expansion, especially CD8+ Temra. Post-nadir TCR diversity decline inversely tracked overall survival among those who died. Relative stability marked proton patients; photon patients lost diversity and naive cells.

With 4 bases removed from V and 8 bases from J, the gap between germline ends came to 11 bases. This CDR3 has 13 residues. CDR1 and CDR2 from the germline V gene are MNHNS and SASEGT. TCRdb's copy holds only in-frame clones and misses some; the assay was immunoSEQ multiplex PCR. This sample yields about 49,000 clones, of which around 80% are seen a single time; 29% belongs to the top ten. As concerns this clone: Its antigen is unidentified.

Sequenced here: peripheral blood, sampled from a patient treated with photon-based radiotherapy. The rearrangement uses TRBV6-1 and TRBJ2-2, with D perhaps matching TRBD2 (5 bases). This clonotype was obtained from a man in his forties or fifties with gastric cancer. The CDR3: CASSGSRGGELFF. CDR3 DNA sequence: TGTGCCAGCAGTGGTTCCCGGGGTGGGGAGCTGTTTTTT.